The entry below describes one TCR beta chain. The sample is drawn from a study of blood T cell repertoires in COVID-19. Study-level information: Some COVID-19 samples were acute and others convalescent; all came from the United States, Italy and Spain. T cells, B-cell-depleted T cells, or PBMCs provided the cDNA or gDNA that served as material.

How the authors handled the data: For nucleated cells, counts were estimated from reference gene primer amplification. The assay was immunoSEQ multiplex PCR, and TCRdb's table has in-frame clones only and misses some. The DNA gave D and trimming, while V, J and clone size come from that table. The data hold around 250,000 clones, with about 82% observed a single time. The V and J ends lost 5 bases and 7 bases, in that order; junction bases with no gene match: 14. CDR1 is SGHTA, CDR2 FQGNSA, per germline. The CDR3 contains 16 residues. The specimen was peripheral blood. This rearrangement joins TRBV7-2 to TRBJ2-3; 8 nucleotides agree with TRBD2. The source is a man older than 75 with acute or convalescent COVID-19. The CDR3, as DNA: TGTGCCAGCAGCGTTATCGGGGGGGCCCCAGGAAATACGCAGTATTTT. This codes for CASSVIGGAPGNTQYF.